The clone carrying this T cell receptor beta chain was observed once. The data were obtained in a study of CD8 T cells in Susac syndrome. Random hexamers served to reverse transcribe roughly 0.5 to 1 ug RNA. TCRdb processed the immunoSEQ multiplex PCR reads anew with MiXCR; each CDR3 protein has one entry. The table shows 100,000 to 150,000 distinct CDR3 sequences, with around 94% occurring only once. The CDR3 is 15 amino acids. CDR1 is KGHDR, CDR2 SFDVKD, per germline. The V end lost 2 bases, the J end lost 2 bases, and 10 bases lay between the germline ends. The sequenced sample consisted of CD4+ T cells from PBMCs. The sequence came from a human donor in good health. J is TRBJ2-3 and V is TRBV24-1; no clear D gene. CDR3 loop: CATSDSGGFTDTQYF. In DNA, the CDR3 is TGTGCCACCAGTGATTCAGGTGGCTTCACAGATACGCAGTATTTT.